These T cell receptor beta chains were read from a single sample in a study of vaccination effects on CD4 cells after COVID-19. Antigens of these TCRs are unknown. Assay used: immunoSEQ multiplex PCR; TCRdb lists only in-frame clones, some missing. The sample contains tens of thousands of clones, about 80% of which appear only once. Source: CD4+ T cells from PBMCs cultured without peptide, taken before COVID-19 vaccination. Receptor source: a human donor who received a COVID-19 vaccine. The CDR3 runs from the conserved cysteine through the conserved F or W. Some rows mark clone size as missing; the rest say once, few, many or name a class of expanded clone.

TRBJ2-1 NA TRBV12-5 CASVWGGPTYNEQFF
TRBJ2-3 NA TRBV12-3/TRBV12-4 CASSLLSTDTQYF
TRBJ1-1 few TRBV19 CASSWRSNTEAFF
TRBJ2-5 NA TRBV7-8 CASSPWGTESSQYF
TRBJ1-5 NA TRBV4-1 CASSQATNYNQPQHF
TRBJ1-2 NA TRBV7-2 CASSVLGAGQGYGYTF
TRBJ1-4 NA TRBV24-1 CATSGWLNNEKLFF
TRBJ2-2 NA TRBV28 CASRDWDTGELFF
TRBJ1-1 few TRBV18 CASSPGGWGTEAFF
TRBJ2-6 NA TRBV10-3 CAISEPRGANVLTF
TRBJ1-2 NA TRBV20-1 CSASRGGVYGYTF
TRBJ2-1 NA TRBV5-1 CASRLQPYNEQFF
TRBJ1-1 NA TRBV5-1 CASSSGQGARVTEAFF
TRBJ2-3 once TRBV20-1 CSASLVGPGGTDTQYF
TRBJ1-3 NA TRBV19 CASSMVLWGSGNTIYF
TRBJ1-1 NA TRBV28 CASTTSGGATEAFF
TRBJ1-2 once TRBV18 CASSQGTANHGYTF
TRBJ2-1 NA TRBV3-1/TRBV3-2 CASSQANEQFF
TRBJ2-1 NA TRBV6-5 CASSSGGSLSYNEQFF
TRBJ1-6 NA TRBV6-5 CASTTQGQNNSPLHF
TRBJ2-1 NA TRBV27 CASSSPERTPEQFF
TRBJ1-1 NA TRBV12-3/TRBV12-4 CASSHTGYTEAFF
TRBJ1-2 NA TRBV6-5 CASSHGFTYGYTF